This TCR beta chain originates from a study of neurological immune-mediated disorders. Study-wide results and caveats: The absence of shared CDR3 amino acid sequences among expanded clones across subjects suggests private repertoires in all groups.

The cells used in sorted libraries, CD4+ or CD8+ T cells, numbered some 1 million. In its sample, this clonotype was seen many times. Antigen: not known. CDR1 and CDR2 from the germline V gene are DFQATT and SNEGSKA (reference sequence). This CDR3 region has 14 residues. V was shortened by 1 base and J by 11 bases, with 20 bases between the two germline ends. A 10-nucleotide random UMI tagged transcripts in template-switch 5'RACE cDNA synthesis. Over 160 million TCR-beta sequences from 15-18 subjects came from every sequencing run. TCRdb reanalysed the 5' RACE reads using MiXCR and keeps one entry per CDR3 protein. The sample carries under 35,000 distinct CDR3 sequences, 20% to 25% recorded once.

The sample was CD4+ T cells from blood. The sequence was collected from a man between 45 and 60 years old with HTLV-1-associated myelopathy (HAM/TSP). The gene calls are TRBV20-1 and TRBJ1-1; D is unclear. The CDR3 DNA reads as TGCAGTGCTAGAGTTTCGTATGCCCAGGTTTTGGCTTTCTTT. Translating gives CSARVSYAQVLAFF.